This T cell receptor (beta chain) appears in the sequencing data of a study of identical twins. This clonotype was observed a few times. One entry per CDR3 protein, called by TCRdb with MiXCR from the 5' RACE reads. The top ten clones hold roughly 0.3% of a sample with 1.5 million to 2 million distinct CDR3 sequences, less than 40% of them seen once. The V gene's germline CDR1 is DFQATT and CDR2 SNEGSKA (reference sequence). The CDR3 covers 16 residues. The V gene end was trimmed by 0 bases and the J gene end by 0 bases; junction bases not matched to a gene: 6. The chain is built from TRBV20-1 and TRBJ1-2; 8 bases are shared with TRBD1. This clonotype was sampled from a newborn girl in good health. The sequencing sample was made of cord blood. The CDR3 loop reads CSARDLRTGTNYGYTF. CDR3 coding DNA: TGCAGTGCTAGAGATCTGAGGACAGGGACTAACTATGGCTACACCTTC.